The clone carrying this TCR beta chain was picked up a small number of times. The data derive from a study of T cell changes during pregnancy in multiple sclerosis. Measured with immunoSEQ multiplex PCR; TCRdb has only the in-frame clones, and not every one. Among 38,000 or so clones listed, roughly nine tenths were seen once. V lost 3 bases, J lost 2 bases, and 8 bases stayed unmatched. CDR1 and CDR2 from the germline V gene are SGDLS and YYNGEE. The CDR3 has 16 residues. The origin of this receptor is a female donor with multiple sclerosis, enrolled in a pregnancy study. The sequenced sample was CD8+ T cells from peripheral blood mononuclear cells, obtained before pregnancy. V is TRBV9 and J is TRBJ2-7; TRBD2 matches at 10 bases. The CDR3 bases are TGTGCCAGCAGCGCCCAAAAGGGGACTAGCGCCTACGAGCAGTACTTC. Translation gives CASSAQKGTSAYEQYF. The entire variable domain, with the rest obtained from reference TRBV9 and TRBJ2-7, is as follows: DSGVTQTPKHLITATGQRVTLRCSPRSGDLSVYWYQQSLDQGLQFLIQYYNGEERAKGNILERFSAQQFPDLHSELNLSSLELGDSALYFCASSAQKGTSAYEQYFGPGTRLTVT.